Described below is a single T cell receptor beta chain sequence and its context. The data derive from a study of blood T cell repertoires in COVID-19. The overall study: COVID-19 samples from acute and convalescent phases originated in the United States, Italy and Spain. The cDNA or gDNA used as material had been derived from T cells, B-cell-depleted T cells, or PBMCs.

The CDR3 has 17 residues. Germline values: CDR1 SGDLS, CDR2 YYNGEE. With V trimmed by 4 bases and J by 5 bases, 13 bases remained unmatched. Profiled with immunoSEQ multiplex PCR; TCRdb holds only in-frame clones, not every one. The sample yields around 270,000 clones, around nine tenths seen once. The sample taken for sequencing was peripheral blood. The TCR comes from a man aged 40-49 years who had recovered from COVID-19. The chain couples TRBV9 to TRBJ2-3; 10 bases align to TRBD2. The CDR3 spells CASSPIPLAGRRDTQYF. The CDR3 DNA sequence: TGTGCCAGCAGCCCCATCCCACTAGCGGGACGAAGAGATACGCAGTATTTT. The variable domain in full, completed from reference TRBV9 and TRBJ2-3, reads DSGVTQTPKHLITATGQRVTLRCSPRSGDLSVYWYQQSLDQGLQFLIQYYNGEERAKGNILERFSAQQFPDLHSELNLSSLELGDSALYFCASSPIPLAGRRDTQYFGPGTRLTVL.